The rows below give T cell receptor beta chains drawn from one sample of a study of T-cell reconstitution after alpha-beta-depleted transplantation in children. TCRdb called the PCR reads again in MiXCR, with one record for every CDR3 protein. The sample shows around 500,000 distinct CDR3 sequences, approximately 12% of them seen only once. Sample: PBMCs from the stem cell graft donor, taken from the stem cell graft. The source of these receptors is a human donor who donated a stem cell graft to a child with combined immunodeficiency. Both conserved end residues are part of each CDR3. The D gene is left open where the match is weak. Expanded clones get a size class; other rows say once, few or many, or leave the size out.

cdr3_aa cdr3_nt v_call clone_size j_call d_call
CASSASLGGAREQFF TGTGCCAGCAGTGCCTCATTGGGGGGGGCGAGAGAGCAGTTCTTC TRBV25-1 . TRBJ2-1 .
CASRTGVKETQYF TGTGCCAGCCGGACAGGGGTAAAGGAGACCCAGTACTTC TRBV2 . TRBJ2-5 TRBD1
CASSSGTEQETQYF TGTGCCAGCAGTTCTGGGACAGAACAAGAGACCCAGTACTTC TRBV7-9 . TRBJ2-5 TRBD1
CAIGSSGSGETQYF TGTGCCATTGGTTCTAGCGGATCGGGAGAGACCCAGTACTTC TRBV10-3 few TRBJ2-5 TRBD2
CSGDRSSYNEQFF TGCAGCGGGGACAGGTCCTCCTACAATGAGCAGTTCTTC TRBV29-1 few TRBJ2-1 TRBD1
CSASARTYNEQFF TGCAGTGCTAGCGCCAGGACCTACAATGAGCAGTTCTTC TRBV20-1 . TRBJ2-1 .
CSVGAGGPHEQYF TGCAGCGTTGGTGCGGGAGGCCCCCACGAGCAGTACTTC TRBV29-1 few TRBJ2-7 TRBD2
CASSQDLSMTNSPLHF TGCGCCAGCAGCCAAGATCTTAGCATGACTAATTCACCCCTCCACTTT TRBV4-3 once TRBJ1-6 .
CASSPRGLAGRRTDTQYF TGTGCCAGCAGTCCCCGGGGACTAGCGGGCCGCCGAACAGATACGCAGTATTTT TRBV27 . TRBJ2-3 TRBD2
CASSLDRGPNEQFF TGTGCCAGCAGTTTGGACAGGGGGCCCAATGAGCAGTTCTTC TRBV12-3/TRBV12-4 . TRBJ2-1 TRBD1
CSARDTVANTIYF TGCAGTGCAAGGGACACGGTCGCGAACACCATATATTTT TRBV20-1 . TRBJ1-3 .
CATSEGGRNEQFF TGTGCCACCAGTGAGGGAGGTAGGAATGAGCAGTTCTTC TRBV24-1 many TRBJ2-1 .
CASSQRQGARNEQFF TGTGCCAGCAGCCAAAGACAGGGGGCGCGGAATGAGCAGTTCTTC TRBV4-2 . TRBJ2-1 TRBD1
CASRLRAQTPDTQYF TGTGCCAGCAGACTCCGGGCCCAAACTCCAGATACGCAGTATTTT TRBV7-3 . TRBJ2-3 .
CAISESGQGATEAFF TGTGCCATCAGTGAGTCGGGACAAGGAGCAACTGAAGCTTTCTTT TRBV10-3 . TRBJ1-1 .
CASSLSPLEGGQYF TGTGCCAGCAGTCTATCCCCGCTCGAGGGGGGGCAGTACTTC TRBV12-3/TRBV12-4 few TRBJ2-5 .
CASSYSRATSPYEQYF TGTGCCAGCAGTTACTCGAGGGCTACTTCTCCCTACGAGCAGTACTTC TRBV6-2/TRBV6-3 . TRBJ2-7 .
CASSTGFEAFF TGTGCCAGCAGTACGGGGTTTGAAGCTTTCTTT TRBV6-5 many TRBJ1-1 .
CASSSREGAYNEQFF TGTGCCAGCAGCTCGCGAGAGGGTGCCTACAATGAGCAGTTCTTC TRBV7-8 . TRBJ2-1 .
CSVVDPRGTRGDTEAFF TGCAGCGTTGTGGACCCACGGGGAACCCGTGGGGACACTGAAGCTTTCTTT TRBV29-1 few TRBJ1-1 .
CASSLGAGGQPQHF TGTGCCAGCAGCTTAGGAGCGGGCGGACAGCCCCAGCATTTT TRBV7-2 few TRBJ1-5 .
CASSAGLALIYNEQFF TGCGCCAGCAGCGCGGGACTAGCGCTAATCTACAATGAGCAGTTCTTC TRBV5-1 . TRBJ2-1 TRBD2
CASSQDRASVREQYF TGCGCCAGCAGCCAAGATAGGGCTAGCGTGCGGGAGCAGTACTTC TRBV4-3 . TRBJ2-7 .
CASSLGVGVGADNEQFF TGTGCCAGCAGCTTAGGGGTAGGGGTTGGTGCGGACAATGAGCAGTTCTTC TRBV7-9 . TRBJ2-1 .
CASSYGTEGYTF TGTGCCAGCAGTTACGGGACAGAGGGCTACACCTTC TRBV6-5 . TRBJ1-2 TRBD1
CASRGRYRDEQYF TGTGCCAGCAGAGGGAGGTACAGGGACGAGCAGTACTTC TRBV28 few TRBJ2-7 .
CSVLGGTRLAKNIQYF TGCAGCGTTCTAGGGGGGACCCGGTTAGCCAAAAACATTCAGTACTTC TRBV29-1 . TRBJ2-4 .
CASSVGGFTDTQYF TGTGCCAGCAGCGTAGGAGGCTTCACAGATACGCAGTATTTT TRBV9 many TRBJ2-3 .
CASSRLMSYEQYF TGTGCCAGCAGCCGACTAATGTCCTACGAGCAGTACTTC TRBV6-1 few TRBJ2-7 .
CASSEDVGTNEKLFF TGTGCCAGCAGTGAAGATGTGGGAACTAATGAAAAACTGTTTTTT TRBV6-1 . TRBJ1-4 .
CASSQLWGGTDTQYF TGCGCCAGCAGCCAGCTATGGGGCGGCACAGATACGCAGTATTTT TRBV4-3 many TRBJ2-3 .
CASTLRLGQETQYF TGTGCCAGCACCTTGCGACTAGGACAAGAGACCCAGTACTTC TRBV12-3/TRBV12-4 . TRBJ2-5 .
CASSPYGLQETQYF TGTGCCAGCAGTCCCTATGGGTTACAAGAGACCCAGTACTTC TRBV9 . TRBJ2-5 .
CSAWTAATDTQYF TGCAGTGCTTGGACAGCAGCCACAGATACGCAGTATTTT TRBV20-1 few TRBJ2-3 .
CASSPGTMVDTQYF TGTGCCAGCAGCCCCGGGACTATGGTGGATACGCAGTATTTT TRBV11-2 many TRBJ2-3 TRBD2
CASSLEVTGWYEQYF TGCGCCAGCAGCTTGGAGGTGACAGGGTGGTACGAGCAGTACTTC TRBV5-1 many TRBJ2-7 TRBD1
CASTPRSRGSYGYTF TGTGCCAGCACCCCTCGGAGCAGGGGTAGCTATGGCTACACCTTC TRBV12-3/TRBV12-4 few TRBJ1-2 .
CASSKTRIGAHEQYF TGTGCCAGCAGCAAAACCCGTATCGGGGCCCACGAGCAGTACTTC TRBV21-1 . TRBJ2-7 .
CASSLNPSGGANEQFF TGCGCCAGCAGCTTGAACCCTAGCGGGGGGGCAAATGAGCAGTTCTTC TRBV5-1 few TRBJ2-1 TRBD2
CASSQENVGTGGSNEQFF TGTGCCAGCAGCCAAGAAAATGTGGGGACTGGTGGATCCAATGAGCAGTTCTTC TRBV4-2 few TRBJ2-1 .
CASSPRDSHEQYF TGTGCTAGCAGCCCGCGGGACAGTCACGAGCAGTACTTC TRBV7-7 few TRBJ2-7 .
CSVVYGIYYTF TGCAGCGTTGTTTACGGGATTTACTACACCTTC TRBV29-1 many TRBJ1-2 .
CASSVRRERETQYF TGTGCCAGCAGCGTAAGGAGAGAGAGGGAGACCCAGTACTTC TRBV9 few TRBJ2-5 .
CASREVAGYTGELFF TGTGCCAGCAGGGAGGTAGCGGGGTACACCGGGGAGCTGTTTTTT TRBV2 many TRBJ2-2 TRBD2
CASSLGGQGFLDEQFF TGTGCCAGCAGCTTAGGGGGACAGGGGTTTTTAGATGAGCAGTTCTTC TRBV7-3 . TRBJ2-1 TRBD1
CSVTRTGMYEQYF TGCAGCGTTACCCGGACAGGGATGTACGAGCAGTACTTC TRBV29-1 many TRBJ2-7 TRBD1
CASSRIYGQGARDEQFF TGTGCCAGCAGTCGGATCTATGGACAGGGGGCAAGGGATGAGCAGTTCTTC TRBV28 few TRBJ2-1 TRBD1
CASSLAGGLNEQYF TGCGCCAGCAGCTTAGCAGGGGGGCTTAACGAGCAGTACTTC TRBV5-1 many TRBJ2-7 .
CASSERTSGYNEQFF TGTGCCAGCAGTGAAAGGACTAGCGGTTACAATGAGCAGTTCTTC TRBV2 . TRBJ2-1 TRBD2
CASSPPQGMGAGELFF TGTGCCAGCAGTCCGCCACAGGGTATGGGGGCCGGGGAGCTGTTTTTT TRBV6-2/TRBV6-3 few TRBJ2-2 .
CATQLQGGQDTEAFF TGTGCCACCCAACTACAGGGGGGGCAGGACACTGAAGCTTTCTTT TRBV6-1 many TRBJ1-1 TRBD1
CAWSVLAGVDTQYF TGTGCCTGGAGTGTACTAGCGGGAGTAGATACGCAGTATTTT TRBV30 . TRBJ2-3 TRBD2